The T cell receptor (beta chain) under discussion was sequenced for a study of blood T cell repertoires in COVID-19. Study-wide context: Samples representing acute and convalescent COVID-19 were sourced from the United States, Italy and Spain.

Original methodology: How many nucleated cells were present was estimated from reference gene primer amplification. Some clones are missing from TCRdb's copy, which holds only in-frame ones; the method was immunoSEQ multiplex PCR. The V and J calls and clone size come from that table; D and trimming were worked out from the DNA. Of roughly 180,000 clones listed, approximately 84% are singletons. The CDR3 consists of 13 residues. Trimming cost V 5 bases and J 6 bases, with 10 bases left between them. Germline loops: CDR1 PRHDT, CDR2 FYEKMQ (reference sequence). The sequence derives from a woman aged 40 to 50 with acute COVID-19. The sequenced sample was PBMCs or T cells enriched from blood (not recorded which). This chain links TRBV13 with TRBJ2-2; D is uncertain. CDR3 nucleotides: TGTGCCAGCAGCCTAAGTCGGTCCGGGGAGCTGTTTTTT. Protein sequence: CASSLSRSGELFF.